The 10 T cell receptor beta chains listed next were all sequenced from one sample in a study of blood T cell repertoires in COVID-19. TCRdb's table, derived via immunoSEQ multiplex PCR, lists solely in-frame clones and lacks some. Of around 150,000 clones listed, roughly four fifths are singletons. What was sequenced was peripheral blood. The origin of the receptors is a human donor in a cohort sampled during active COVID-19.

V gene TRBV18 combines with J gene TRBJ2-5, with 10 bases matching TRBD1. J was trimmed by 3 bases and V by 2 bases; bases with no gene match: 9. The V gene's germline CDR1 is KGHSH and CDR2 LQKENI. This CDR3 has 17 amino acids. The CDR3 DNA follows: TGTGCCAGCTCACCATCCTCCGGGACAGGGGAAAAAGAGACCCAGTACTTC. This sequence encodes CASSPSSGTGEKETQYF.

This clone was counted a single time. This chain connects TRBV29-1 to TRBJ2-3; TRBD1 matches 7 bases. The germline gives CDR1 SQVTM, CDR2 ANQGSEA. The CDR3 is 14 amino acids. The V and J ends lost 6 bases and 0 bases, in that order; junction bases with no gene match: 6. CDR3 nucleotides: TGCAGCGTGTTTCACAGGGGAAGCACAGATACGCAGTATTTT. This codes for CSVFHRGSTDTQYF.

CDR3 amino acids: CASSPTSGRPYEQYF. DNA for the CDR3: TGTGCCAGCAGCCCGACTAGCGGGAGACCCTACGAGCAGTACTTC. The chain is built from TRBV7-9 and TRBJ2-7, with 12 bases aligning to TRBD2. CDR3 size: 15 residues. CDR1 is SEHNR, CDR2 FQNEAQ, per germline (reference sequence). V gave up 5 bases and J gave up 2 bases; unmatched junction bases: 4.

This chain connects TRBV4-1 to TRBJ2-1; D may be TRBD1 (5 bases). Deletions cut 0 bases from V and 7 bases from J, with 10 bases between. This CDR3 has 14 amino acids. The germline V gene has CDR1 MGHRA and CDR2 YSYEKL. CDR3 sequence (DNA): TGCGCCAGCAGCCAAGATCCCAAGGGGAATGAGCAGTTCTTC. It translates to CASSQDPKGNEQFF.

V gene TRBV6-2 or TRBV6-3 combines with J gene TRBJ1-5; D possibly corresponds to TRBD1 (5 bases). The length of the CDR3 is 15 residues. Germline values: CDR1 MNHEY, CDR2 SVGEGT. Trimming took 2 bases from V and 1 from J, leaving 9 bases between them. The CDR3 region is CASSYDAGSNQPQHF. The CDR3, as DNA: TGTGCCAGCAGTTACGACGCAGGGAGCAATCAGCCCCAGCATTTT.

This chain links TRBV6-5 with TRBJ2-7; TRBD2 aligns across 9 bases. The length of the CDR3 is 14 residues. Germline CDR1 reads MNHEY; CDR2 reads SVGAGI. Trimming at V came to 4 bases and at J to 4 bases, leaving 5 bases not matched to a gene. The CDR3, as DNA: TGTGCCAGCAGTTTACTAGCGGGCTCTTACGAGCAGTACTTC. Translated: CASSLLAGSYEQYF.

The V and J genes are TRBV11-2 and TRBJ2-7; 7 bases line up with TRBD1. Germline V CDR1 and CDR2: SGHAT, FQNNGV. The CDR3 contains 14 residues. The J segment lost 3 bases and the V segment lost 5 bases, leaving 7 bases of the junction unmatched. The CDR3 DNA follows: TGTGCCAGCAGCCTGACCCGGGACAGCTACGAGCAGTACTTC. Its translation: CASSLTRDSYEQYF.

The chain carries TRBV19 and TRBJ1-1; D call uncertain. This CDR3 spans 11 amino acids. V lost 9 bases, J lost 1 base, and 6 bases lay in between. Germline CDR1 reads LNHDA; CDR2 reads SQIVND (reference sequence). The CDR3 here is CASRRNTEAFF. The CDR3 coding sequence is TGTGCCAGCCGCAGGAACACTGAAGCTTTCTTT.

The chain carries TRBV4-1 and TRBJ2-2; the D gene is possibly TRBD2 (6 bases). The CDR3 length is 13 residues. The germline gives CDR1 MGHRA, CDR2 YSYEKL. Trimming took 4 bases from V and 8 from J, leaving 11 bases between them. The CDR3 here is CASSPTGRGELFF. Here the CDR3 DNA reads TGCGCCAGCAGCCCTACCGGGAGAGGGGAGCTGTTTTTT.

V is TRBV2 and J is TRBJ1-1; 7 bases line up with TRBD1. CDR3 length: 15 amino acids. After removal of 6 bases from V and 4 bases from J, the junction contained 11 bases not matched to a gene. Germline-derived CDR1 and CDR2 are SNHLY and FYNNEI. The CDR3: CASSQGRGYGTEAFF. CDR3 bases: TGTGCCAGCAGCCAAGGCAGGGGGTACGGCACTGAAGCTTTCTTT. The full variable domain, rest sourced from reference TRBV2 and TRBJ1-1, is EPEVTQTPSHQVTQMGQEVILRCVPISNHLYFYWYRQILGQKVEFLVSFYNNEISEKSEIFDDQFSVERPDGSNFTLKIRSTKLEDSAMYFCASSQGRGYGTEAFFGQGTRLTVV.